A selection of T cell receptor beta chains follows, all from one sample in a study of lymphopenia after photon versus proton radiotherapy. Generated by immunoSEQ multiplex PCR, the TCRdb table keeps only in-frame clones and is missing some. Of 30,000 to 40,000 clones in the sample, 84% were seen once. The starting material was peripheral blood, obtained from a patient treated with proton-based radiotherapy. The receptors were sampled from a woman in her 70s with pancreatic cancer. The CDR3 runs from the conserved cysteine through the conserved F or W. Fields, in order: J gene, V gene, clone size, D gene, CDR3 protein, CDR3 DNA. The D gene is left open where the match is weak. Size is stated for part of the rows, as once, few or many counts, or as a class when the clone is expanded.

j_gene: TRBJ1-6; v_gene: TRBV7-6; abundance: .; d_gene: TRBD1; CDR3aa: CASSPTLRGSSYNSPLHF; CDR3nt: TGTGCCAGCAGCCCCACACTCAGGGGGAGCTCCTATAATTCACCCCTCCACTTT
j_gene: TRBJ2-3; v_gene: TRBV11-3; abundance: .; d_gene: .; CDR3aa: CASSLAGGEDTQYF; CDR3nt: TGTGCCAGCAGCTTAGCGGGCGGTGAGGATACGCAGTATTTT
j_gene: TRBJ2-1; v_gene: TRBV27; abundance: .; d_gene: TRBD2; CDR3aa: CSSTPGTSGPYNEQFF; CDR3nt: TGTTCCAGTACTCCCGGGACTAGCGGGCCCTACAATGAGCAGTTCTTC
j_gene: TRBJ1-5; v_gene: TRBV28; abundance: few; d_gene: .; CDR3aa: CASSPQDLGNQPQHF; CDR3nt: TGTGCCAGCAGTCCTCAGGACTTGGGCAATCAGCCCCAGCATTTT
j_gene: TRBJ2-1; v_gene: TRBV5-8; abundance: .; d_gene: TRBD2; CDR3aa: CASSDGTSGNSYNEQFF; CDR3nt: TGTGCCAGCAGTGATGGGACTAGCGGGAATAGCTACAATGAGCAGTTCTTC
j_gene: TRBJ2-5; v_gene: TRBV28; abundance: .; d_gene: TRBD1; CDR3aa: CASSSSGQYQETQYF; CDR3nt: TGTGCCAGCAGTTCCTCGGGACAGTACCAAGAGACCCAGTACTTC
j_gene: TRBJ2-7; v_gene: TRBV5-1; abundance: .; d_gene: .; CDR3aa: CASTIPGVYEQYF; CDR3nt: TGCGCCAGCACCATACCGGGGGTCTACGAGCAGTACTTC
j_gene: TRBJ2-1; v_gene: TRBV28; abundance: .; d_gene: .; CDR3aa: CASNRDPSYNEQFF; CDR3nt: TGTGCCAGCAATAGGGACCCCTCCTACAATGAGCAGTTCTTC
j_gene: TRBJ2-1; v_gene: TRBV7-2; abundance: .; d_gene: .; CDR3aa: CASSLAHGNYNEQFF; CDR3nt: TGTGCCAGCAGCTTAGCGCACGGGAACTACAATGAGCAGTTCTTC
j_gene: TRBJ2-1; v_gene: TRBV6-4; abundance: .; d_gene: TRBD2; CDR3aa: CASSDTHGTSGKGSYNEQFF; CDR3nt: TGTGCCAGCAGTGACACACACGGGACTAGCGGGAAAGGATCCTACAATGAGCAGTTCTTC
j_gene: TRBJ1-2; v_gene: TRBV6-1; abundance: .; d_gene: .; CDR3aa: CASSESGRRSGGYTF; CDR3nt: TGTGCCAGCAGTGAATCAGGGCGCCGCTCAGGGGGCTACACCTTC
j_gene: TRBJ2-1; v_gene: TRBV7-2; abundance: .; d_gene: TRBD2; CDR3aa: CASSGSGLAGVGREQFF; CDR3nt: TGTGCCAGCAGCGGCAGTGGACTAGCGGGCGTCGGAAGGGAGCAGTTCTTC
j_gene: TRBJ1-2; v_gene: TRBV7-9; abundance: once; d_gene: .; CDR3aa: CASSPQDYGYTF; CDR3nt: TGTGCCAGCAGCCCTCAAGACTATGGCTACACCTTC
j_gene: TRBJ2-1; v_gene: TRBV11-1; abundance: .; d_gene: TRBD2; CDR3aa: CASSLPHPASGRVNEQFF; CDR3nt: TGTGCCAGCAGCTTACCCCACCCCGCTAGCGGGAGGGTGAATGAGCAGTTCTTC
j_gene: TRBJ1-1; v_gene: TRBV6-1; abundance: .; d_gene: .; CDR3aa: CASSEWEQGKPEAFF; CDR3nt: TGTGCCAGCAGTGAATGGGAACAGGGTAAGCCTGAAGCTTTCTTT
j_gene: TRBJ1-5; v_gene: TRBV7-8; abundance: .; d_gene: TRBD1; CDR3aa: CASSHSGTGSLNQPQHF; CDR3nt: TGTGCCAGCAGTCATAGCGGGACAGGGTCATTAAATCAGCCCCAGCATTTT
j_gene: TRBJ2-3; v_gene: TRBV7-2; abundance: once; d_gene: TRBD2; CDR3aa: CASSVPSGSTDTQYF; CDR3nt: TGTGCCAGCAGCGTTCCTAGCGGGAGCACAGATACGCAGTATTTT
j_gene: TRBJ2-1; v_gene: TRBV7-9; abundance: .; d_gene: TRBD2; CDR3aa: CASSLPFLAGAYNEQFF; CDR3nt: TGTGCCAGCAGCTTACCCTTCCTAGCGGGAGCCTACAATGAGCAGTTCTTC
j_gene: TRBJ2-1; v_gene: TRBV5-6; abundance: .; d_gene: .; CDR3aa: CASSQAVRLGYNEQFF; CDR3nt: TGTGCCAGCAGCCAGGCAGTAAGGTTGGGATACAATGAGCAGTTCTTC
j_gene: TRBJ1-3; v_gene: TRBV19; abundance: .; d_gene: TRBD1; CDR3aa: CASSRTGVPGNTIYF; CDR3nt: TGTGCCAGTAGCCGGACAGGGGTTCCTGGAAACACCATATATTTT
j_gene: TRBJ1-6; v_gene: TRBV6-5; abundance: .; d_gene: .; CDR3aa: CASSYSAVNNSPLHF; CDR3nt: TGTGCCAGCAGTTACTCTGCCGTGAATAATTCACCCCTCCACTTT
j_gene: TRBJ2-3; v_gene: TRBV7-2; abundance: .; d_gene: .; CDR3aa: CASSYLRTDTQYF; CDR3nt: TGTGCCAGCAGCTACCTCCGCACAGATACGCAGTATTTT
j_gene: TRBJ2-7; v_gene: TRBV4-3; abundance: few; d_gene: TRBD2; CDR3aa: CASSQDPRGGVYEQYF; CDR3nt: TGCGCCAGCAGCCAAGACCCACGGGGGGGGGTCTACGAGCAGTACTTC
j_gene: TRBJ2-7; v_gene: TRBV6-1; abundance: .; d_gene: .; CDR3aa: CASSAVASATYEQYF; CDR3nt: TGTGCCAGCAGTGCGGTGGCTAGCGCAACCTACGAGCAGTACTTC
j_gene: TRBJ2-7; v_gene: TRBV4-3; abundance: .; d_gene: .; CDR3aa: CASSQDRPGYEQYF; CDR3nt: TGCGCCAGCAGCCAAGATCGTCCTGGCTACGAGCAGTACTTC
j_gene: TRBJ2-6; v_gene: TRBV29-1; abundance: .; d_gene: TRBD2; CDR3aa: CSVGGTTNSGANVLTF; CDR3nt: TGCAGCGTGGGAGGGACTACCAACTCTGGGGCCAACGTCCTGACTTTC
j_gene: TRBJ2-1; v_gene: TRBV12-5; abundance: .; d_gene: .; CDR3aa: CASGPSSSYNEQFF; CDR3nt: TGTGCTAGTGGTCCCTCGAGCTCCTACAATGAGCAGTTCTTC
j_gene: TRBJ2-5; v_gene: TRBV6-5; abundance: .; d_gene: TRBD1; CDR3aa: CASRTTGGGGETQYF; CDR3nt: TGTGCCAGCAGGACGACAGGGGGAGGAGGCGAGACCCAGTACTTC
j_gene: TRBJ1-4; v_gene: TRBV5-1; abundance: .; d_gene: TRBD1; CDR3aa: CASSQEGTGSNEKLFF; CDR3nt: TGCGCCAGCAGCCAGGAGGGGACAGGGAGTAATGAAAAACTGTTTTTT
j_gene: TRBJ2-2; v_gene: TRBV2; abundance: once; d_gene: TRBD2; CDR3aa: CASRGALAGERTGELFF; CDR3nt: TGTGCCAGCAGGGGTGCACTAGCGGGAGAGCGCACCGGGGAGCTGTTTTTT
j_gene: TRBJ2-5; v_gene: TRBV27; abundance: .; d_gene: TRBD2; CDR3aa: CASRLRGSGTSGEETQYF; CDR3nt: TGTGCTTCCAGGCTTAGGGGAAGCGGGACTAGCGGTGAAGAGACCCAGTACTTC
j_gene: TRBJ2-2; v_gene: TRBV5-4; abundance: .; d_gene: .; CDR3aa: CASSLRGARTGELFF; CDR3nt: TGTGCCAGCAGCTTGCGGGGGGCGAGGACCGGGGAGCTGTTTTTT
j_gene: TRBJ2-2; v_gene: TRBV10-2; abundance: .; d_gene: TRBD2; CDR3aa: CANPGTSKNTGELFF; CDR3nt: TGCGCCAATCCCGGGACTAGCAAGAACACCGGGGAGCTGTTTTTT
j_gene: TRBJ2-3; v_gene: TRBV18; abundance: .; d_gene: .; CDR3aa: CASSPSTDTQYF; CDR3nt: TGTGCCAGCTCACCAAGCACAGATACGCAGTATTTT
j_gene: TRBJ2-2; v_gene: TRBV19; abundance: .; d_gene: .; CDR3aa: CASSIDLTGELFF; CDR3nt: TGTGCCAGTAGTATAGATCTTACCGGGGAGCTGTTTTTT
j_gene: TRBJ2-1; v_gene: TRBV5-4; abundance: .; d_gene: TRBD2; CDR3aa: CASSLPGAGGNEQFF; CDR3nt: TGTGCCAGCAGCTTGCCAGGGGCGGGAGGAAATGAGCAGTTCTTC